This TCR beta chain emerged from a study of Ad26.COV2.S vaccination and SARS-CoV-2 variants. Overall study: The donor belonged to the COV1001 Ad26.COV2.S trial arm. Intramuscular Ad26.COV2.S at 5x10^10 or 1x10^11 viral particles.

The CDR3 spans 14 residues. CDR1 is MNHEY, CDR2 SVGAGI, per germline. Regarding treatment: roughly 18 received Ad26.COV2.S at low or high dose, single or two shots; about 5 received placebo; per-sample allocation not given. Specimen acquisition occurred on day 63 following the initial vaccine or placebo injection. Generated by immunoSEQ multiplex PCR, the TCRdb table keeps only in-frame clones and is missing some. The sample has more than 300,000 clones; 70% to 90% are singletons. This clone was observed a single time. The junction does not match germline at one end; this may be a read error. The sequence was collected from a person between 18 and 65 years old who received the Ad26.COV2.S COVID-19 vaccine or a placebo. The rearrangement links TRBV6-5 to TRBJ2-7; TRBD1 is a possible D gene (6 bases). The source was peripheral blood, collected in a trial of Ad26.COV2.S vaccine versus placebo. The CDR3 is CASSNSDSGYEQYF. The CDR3 coding sequence is TGTGCCAGCAGTAACTCGGACAGTGGTTACGAGCAGTACTTC.